This TCR beta chain was profiled in a study of T cell changes during pregnancy in multiple sclerosis (dated 2019 in TCRdb). Background on the whole study: The study looked at changes in the T cell repertoire across pregnancy in women with multiple sclerosis.

The method was the immunoSEQ multiplex PCR assay. TCRdb holds this immuneACCESS table with in-frame rearrangements only. Some clones are missing; in checked studies, unresolved V genes explain under half, and the rest has no known cause. This sample is represented by more than 55,000 clones; about nine tenths of them were singletons. Approximately 6.6% of the sample rests with the top ten. For this clone: Its antigen specificity is not known. No much larger clone exists at a distance of one base, and base qualities are not known.

Sequencing was performed on peripheral blood, taken in the third trimester of pregnancy. The clonotype was recovered from a female donor in good health, enrolled as a control in a pregnancy study.

The CDR3 reads CSVRPTGTGGNTEAFF. The DNA sequence is given as TGCAGCGTTCGACCAACCGGGACAGGGGGGAACACTGAAGCTTTCTTT. The rearranged segments are TRBV29-1 and TRBJ1-1; 11 middle bases align to TRBD1. After removal of 5 bases from V and 1 base from J, the junction retains 9 bases not matched to a gene. Including the terminal cysteine and phenylalanine, the CDR3 comprises 16 residues. Only the CDR3 portion is preserved as DNA: 48 bases, with reading frame beginning at the first base. The germline V gene yields SQVTM for CDR1 and ANQGSEA for CDR2.